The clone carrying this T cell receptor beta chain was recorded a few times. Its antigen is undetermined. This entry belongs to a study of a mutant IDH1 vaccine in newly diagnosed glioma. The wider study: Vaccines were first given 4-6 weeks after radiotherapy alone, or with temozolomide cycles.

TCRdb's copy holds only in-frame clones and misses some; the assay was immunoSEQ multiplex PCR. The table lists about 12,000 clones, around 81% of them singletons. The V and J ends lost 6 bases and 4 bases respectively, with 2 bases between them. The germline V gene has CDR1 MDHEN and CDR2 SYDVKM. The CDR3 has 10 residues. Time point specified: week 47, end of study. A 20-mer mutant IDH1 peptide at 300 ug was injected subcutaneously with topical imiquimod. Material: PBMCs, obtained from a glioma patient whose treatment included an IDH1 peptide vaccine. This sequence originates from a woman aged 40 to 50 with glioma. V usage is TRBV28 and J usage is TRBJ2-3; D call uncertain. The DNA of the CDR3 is TGTGCCAGCAGCGCAGATACGCAGTATTTT. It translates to CASSADTQYF.